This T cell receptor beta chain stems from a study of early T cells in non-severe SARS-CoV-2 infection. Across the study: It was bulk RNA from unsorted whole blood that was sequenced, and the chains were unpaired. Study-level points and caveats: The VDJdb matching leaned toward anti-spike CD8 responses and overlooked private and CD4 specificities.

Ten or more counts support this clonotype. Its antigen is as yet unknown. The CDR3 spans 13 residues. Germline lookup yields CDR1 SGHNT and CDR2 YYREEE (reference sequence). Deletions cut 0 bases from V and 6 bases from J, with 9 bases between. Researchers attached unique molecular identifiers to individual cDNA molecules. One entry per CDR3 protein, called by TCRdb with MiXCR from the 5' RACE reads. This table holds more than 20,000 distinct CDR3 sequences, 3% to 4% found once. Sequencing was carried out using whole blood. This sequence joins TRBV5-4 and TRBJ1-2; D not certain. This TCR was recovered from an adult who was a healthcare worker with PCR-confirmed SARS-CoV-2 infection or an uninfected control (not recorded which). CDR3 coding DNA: TGTGCCAGCAGCTTGGGAGGAGTGAATGGCTACACCTTC. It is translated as CASSLGGVNGYTF.